This note documents a single T cell receptor (beta chain) sequence. Its specificity is unknown. Losses at the gene ends were 3 bases for V and 2 bases for J; bases not matched to a gene: 2. Looked up from germline, CDR1 is LGHDT and CDR2 is YNNKEL (reference sequence). The CDR3 length is 16 residues. TCRdb's copy holds only in-frame clones and misses some; the assay was immunoSEQ multiplex PCR. The data contain about 140,000 clones, around 88% of them singletons. This specimen comes from a study of T cell responses to AZD1222 COVID-19 vaccine. Study findings and constraints: Compared with day 0, the breadth and depth of the Spike-specific TCR repertoire rose significantly after two doses of AZD1222.

The sequence was obtained from an adult in good health. The chain recombines TRBV3-1 (or the pseudogene TRBV3-2) with TRBJ2-3, with 13 bases aligning to TRBD2. The sequenced sample was peripheral blood, obtained on day 0 of AZD1222 vaccination. For the CDR3, the DNA is TGTGCCAGCAGCCAGGGACTAGCGGGATTCACAGATACGCAGTATTTT. It translates to CASSQGLAGFTDTQYF.